A single sample is the source of the 26 T cell receptor beta chains below, sequenced in a study of identical twins. TCRdb re-called the 5' RACE reads through MiXCR, storing one row per CDR3 protein. The table shows 1.5 million to 2 million distinct CDR3 sequences, with roughly 35% occurring only once. Material: cord blood. The receptor source for this set is a newborn girl in good health.

The V call is TRBV20-1, the J call TRBJ1-2; D remains ambiguous. From germline, CDR1 is DFQATT and CDR2 SNEGSKA (reference sequence). The CDR3 covers 16 residues. Trimming took off 0 bases at V and 1 base at J, with 15 bases between the two ends. The CDR3 nucleotides read TGCAGTGCTAGAGATTCCGCCCGTGGAGTTAACTATGGCTACACCTTC. Translated, it gives CSARDSARGVNYGYTF.

The V call is TRBV20-1, the J call TRBJ2-5; D possibly corresponds to TRBD2 (6 bases). V gave up 0 bases and J gave up 2 bases, with 13 bases separating them. Germline lookup yields CDR1 DFQATT and CDR2 SNEGSKA (reference sequence). The CDR3 length is 15 residues. CDR3: CSARDTGVPQETQYF. The CDR3 nucleotides are TGCAGTGCTAGAGATACGGGGGTCCCACAAGAGACCCAGTACTTC.

The chain recombines TRBV16 with TRBJ2-2, with D maybe TRBD1 (5 bases). The CDR3 consists of 16 residues. Per the germline V gene, CDR1 is KGHSY and CDR2 is FQNENV. V was trimmed by 3 bases and J by 0 bases, leaving 11 bases between them. CDR3 in amino acids: CASSHGQGANTGELFF. The CDR3 DNA sequence: TGTGCCAGCAGCCATGGGCAGGGCGCGAACACCGGGGAGCTGTTTTTT.

Details on this clonotype: A clone one base away is much larger, so this may be a read error. The V gene is TRBV10-3, the J gene TRBJ2-7, with 8 bases matching TRBD1. The germline V gene has CDR1 ENHRY and CDR2 SYGVKD. The CDR3 is 15 residues long. CDR3 region: CAVSESGQGGYEQYF. The CDR3 DNA reads TGTGCCGTCAGTGAGTCAGGACAGGGAGGCTACGAGCAGTACTTC.

There are a few counts of this clonotype. CDR3 in amino acids: CASPGSSYNEQFF. CDR3 nucleotides: TGTGCCAGCCCCGGGAGCTCCTACAATGAGCAGTTCTTC. The gene calls are TRBV25-1 and TRBJ2-1; the D gene is possibly TRBD2 (6 bases). This CDR3 contains 13 residues. Germline V gene data show CDR1 as MGHDK and CDR2 as SYGVNS. Trimming stripped 8 bases from V and 0 bases from J, with 8 bases between.

The chain recombines TRBV6-5 with TRBJ2-3; 9 bases are shared with TRBD2. With 2 bases clipped from V and 3 bases from J, the junction kept 6 bases outside the gene matches. CDR1 MNHEY and CDR2 SVGAGI come from the germline V gene. This CDR3 has 16 amino acids. CDR3 nucleotide sequence: TGTGCCAGCAGTTACCGAGGTAGCGGGAGAACAGATACGCAGTATTTT. Translation gives CASSYRGSGRTDTQYF.

This clonotype was counted only a few times. The J gene is TRBJ2-1, the V gene TRBV27, with TRBD2 matching 8 bases. Germline assignment: CDR1 MNHEY and CDR2 SMNVEV (reference sequence). The CDR3 has 16 amino acids. The junction had 6 bases not matched to a gene; V was cut back by 5 bases and J by 0 bases. The CDR3 loop reads CASSPTSESSYNEQFF. The CDR3 DNA is TGTGCCAGCAGTCCGACTAGCGAGAGCTCCTACAATGAGCAGTTCTTC.

The chain joins TRBV7-9 to TRBJ2-5, with TRBD2 matching over 10 bases. Germline V lookup: CDR1 SEHNR, CDR2 FQNEAQ (reference sequence). With 1 base clipped from V and 0 bases from J, the junction kept 8 bases outside the gene matches. The CDR3 length is 18 residues. The CDR3 region is CASSLGTSGLIYQETQYF. The CDR3 DNA sequence: TGTGCCAGCAGCTTAGGGACTAGCGGCCTTATCTACCAAGAGACCCAGTACTTC.

The J gene is TRBJ1-6, the V gene TRBV3-1; TRBD1 matches 7 bases. This CDR3 has 14 residues. Losses at the gene ends were 3 bases for V and 6 bases for J; bases not matched to a gene: 2. Germline values: CDR1 LGHDT, CDR2 YNNKEL (reference sequence). The CDR3 DNA reads TGTGCCAGCAGCCACCGGGACAGTAATTCACCCCTCCACTTT. Residues: CASSHRDSNSPLHF.

This clonotype was seen more than once but under ten times. J is TRBJ1-2 and V is TRBV20-1, with TRBD1 matching 9 bases. The V and J ends lost 3 bases and 4 bases, in that order; junction bases with no gene match: 9. Per the germline V gene, CDR1 is DFQATT and CDR2 is SNEGSKA (reference sequence). The CDR3 is 15 amino acids. CDR3 coding DNA: TGCAGTGCTAGGAGGGGACAGGGTAATCCCTATGGCTACACCTTC. It specifies CSARRGQGNPYGYTF.

The rearrangement links TRBV24-1 to TRBJ1-1, with D unclear. The V and J ends lost 5 bases and 1 base respectively, with 10 bases between them. The CDR3 covers 14 residues. Germline CDR1 reads KGHDR; CDR2 reads SFDVKD. The DNA for the CDR3 is TGTGCCACCAGTGGAAAAGGCCCGAACACTGAAGCTTTCTTT. This codes for CATSGKGPNTEAFF.

This clonotype was seen a few times. The chain links TRBV4-1 to TRBJ2-7, with a tentative D call TRBD2 (5 bases). Germline V CDR1 and CDR2: MGHRA, YSYEKL. The germline V and J ends were trimmed by 5 bases and 4 bases, with 12 bases remaining between them. The CDR3 contains 13 residues. DNA for the CDR3: TGCGCCAGCAGCGTCGGGGTAGCGTACGAGCAGTACTTC. Protein product: CASSVGVAYEQYF.

This clonotype turned up a few times. The V gene is TRBV20-1, the J gene TRBJ1-5; 11 bases match TRBD1. Germline loops: CDR1 DFQATT, CDR2 SNEGSKA (reference sequence). The CDR3 is 18 amino acids. V lost 5 bases and J lost 0; bases outside the gene matches: 12. CDR3 nucleotides: TGCAGTGCTCAACCCGGGACAGGGGGGCTTTATAGCAATCAGCCCCAGCATTTT. It codes for CSAQPGTGGLYSNQPQHF.

This clonotype was found a few times. The gene calls are TRBV6-5 and TRBJ1-6, with D unclear. Germline values: CDR1 MNHEY, CDR2 SVGAGI. This CDR3 is built from 13 residues. Trimming left V 4 bases short and J 6 bases short, with 7 bases between. The CDR3 loop is CASSSGSNSPLHF. DNA of the CDR3: TGTGCCAGCAGTTCTGGGTCTAATTCACCCCTCCACTTT.

This clonotype was seen ten or more times. The chain recombines TRBV6-6 with TRBJ1-2, with a possible D match to TRBD1 (6 bases). V was shortened by 2 bases and J by 0 bases, with 13 bases between the two germline ends. CDR3 length: 16 residues. Germline-derived CDR1 and CDR2 are MNHNY and SVGAGI (reference sequence). In DNA form, the CDR3 reads TGTGCCAGCAGTTACGAGGACAGCCAAGCTAACTATGGCTACACCTTC. Its translation is CASSYEDSQANYGYTF.

This clonotype was seen only a few times. The rearrangement links TRBV24-1 to TRBJ1-5; 10 bases line up with TRBD1. The CDR3 is 18 residues long. Germline CDR1 reads KGHDR; CDR2 reads SFDVKD. With 6 bases clipped from V and 0 bases from J, the junction kept 10 bases outside the gene matches. CDR3 in DNA: TGTGCCACCAGTCAATGGACAGGGGGAATTTATAGCAATCAGCCCCAGCATTTT. This gives the protein CATSQWTGGIYSNQPQHF.

V gene TRBV5-1 combines with J gene TRBJ1-1; the D gene is possibly TRBD1 (6 bases). V lost 2 bases, J lost 5 bases, and 10 bases lay in between. Germline CDR1 reads SGHRS; CDR2 reads YFSETQ. The CDR3 is 13 amino acids. The CDR3 DNA sequence: TGCGCCAGCAGCTTCGGGGGGCAGACTGAAGCTTTCTTT. Its protein is CASSFGGQTEAFF.

The rearrangement links TRBV25-1 to TRBJ2-1; TRBD1 matches 7 bases. The V and J ends lost 1 base and 13 bases, in that order; junction bases with no gene match: 25. This CDR3 is 19 amino acids long. The V gene's germline CDR1 is MGHDK and CDR2 SYGVNS. In nucleotides, the CDR3 is TGTGCCAGCAGTGAATCCCCAATTCAGGGGGTCCTTGGAGGAGAGACCCAGTTCTTC. Amino acid sequence: CASSESPIQGVLGGETQFF. Looking up the rest from reference TRBV25-1 and TRBJ2-1 gives the full variable domain: EADIYQTPRYLVIGTGKKITLECSQTMGHDKMYWYQQDPGMELHLIHYSYGVNSTEKGDLSSESTVSRIRTEHFPLTLESARPSHTSQYLCASSESPIQGVLGGETQFFGPGTRLTVL.

V and J are TRBV2 and TRBJ2-3; D is unclear. Germline CDR1 is SNHLY and CDR2 is FYNNEI. The V and J ends lost 7 bases and 7 bases respectively, with 21 bases between them. The CDR3 sequence is 15 residues long. CDR3 region: CASTEEVARSNTQYF. CDR3 nucleotides: TGTGCCAGCACCGAAGAAGTAGCTAGGTCGAATACGCAGTATTTT.

The rearrangement links TRBV20-1 to TRBJ2-7, with 7 bases that match TRBD2. CDR1 DFQATT and CDR2 SNEGSKA come from the germline V gene (reference sequence). The CDR3 extends over 15 amino acids. J was trimmed by 0 bases and V by 1 base; bases with no gene match: 6. CDR3 protein: CSARASTSASYEQYF. The CDR3 region has the DNA TGCAGTGCTAGAGCCAGCACTAGCGCCTCCTACGAGCAGTACTTC.

This clonotype has a count of ten or more. V gene TRBV5-1 combines with J gene TRBJ2-7, with D maybe TRBD2 (5 bases). Trimming left V 2 bases short and J 1 base short, with 10 bases between. CDR3 size: 14 residues. Per the germline V gene, CDR1 is SGHRS and CDR2 is YFSETQ. The CDR3: CASSFSSGSYEQYF. The CDR3 DNA reads TGCGCCAGCAGCTTTTCTTCGGGGTCCTACGAGCAGTACTTC.

The rearrangement uses TRBV7-2 and TRBJ2-1; 8 positions match TRBD2. Germline CDR1 SGHTA, CDR2 FQGNSA. The CDR3 loop spans 16 amino acids. The trim removed 8 bases at V and 5 bases at J, leaving 14 bases unmatched. The CDR3 region has the DNA TGTGCCAGCGGCCCCACCGGGACTAGAAGTAACAATGAGCAGTTCTTC. Its protein is CASGPTGTRSNNEQFF.

In DNA form, the CDR3 reads TGCAGTGCTAGAGGTGAGGGCTATGAGCAGTTCTTC. Translated, it gives CSARGEGYEQFF. V usage is TRBV20-1 and J usage is TRBJ2-1, with D possibly TRBD2 on 5 matching bases. The V gene's germline CDR1 is DFQATT and CDR2 SNEGSKA (reference sequence). CDR3 length: 12 amino acids. The V gene lost 1 base and the J gene lost 8 bases, with 9 bases spanning the gap.

The chain carries TRBV27 and TRBJ2-1; D may correspond to TRBD1 or TRBD2 (5 bases each). Germline values: CDR1 MNHEY, CDR2 SMNVEV (reference sequence). The CDR3 totals 17 residues. Trimming removed 5 bases at V and 5 bases at J, with 22 bases between. The CDR3 DNA follows: TGTGCCAGCAGTGCCCGAGGGCCCCAGGGTCCACACAATGAGCAGTTCTTC. It encodes CASSARGPQGPHNEQFF.

This clonotype was recorded a few times. The rearrangement uses TRBV12-3 or TRBV12-4 and TRBJ1-2, with D perhaps TRBD1 (5 bases). CDR3 length equals 13 residues. V was pared by 6 bases and J by 4 bases, with 12 bases between. CDR3 nucleotides: TGTGCCAGCAGATCAGGGATCGGCTATGGCTACACCTTC. Amino acids: CASRSGIGYGYTF.

This clonotype was seen a single time. The junction departs from germline at one end; a sequencing error may be responsible. This rearrangement joins TRBV25-1 to TRBJ1-2; weak D call: TRBD1 (5 bases). Per the germline V gene, CDR1 is MGHDK and CDR2 is SYGVNS. The CDR3 has 14 residues. The CDR3: CASSEAGRMDGCTF. The CDR3 DNA reads TGTGCCAGCAGTGAGGCAGGGAGGATGGATGGCTGCACCTTC.